The sequence of this T cell receptor beta chain was determined in a study of cytomegalovirus exposure and HLA in healthy donors. General study results and limits: Among CMV-associated TCR beta chains, most appeared HLA-restricted in a later analysis.

The study ran its PCR with 60 Vbeta and 13 Jbeta primers. Profiled with immunoSEQ multiplex PCR; TCRdb holds only in-frame clones, not every one. The table shows 150,000 or so clones, with around 70% occurring only once. Comment on this clone: Its cognate antigen is unknown.

CDR1 SGHRS and CDR2 YFSETQ come from the germline V gene. The CDR3 is 12 residues long. The V and J genes are TRBV5-1 and TRBJ2-5, with 7 nucleotides matching TRBD1. The end of the DNA fits TRBJ2-7 better, so the J call may be wrong. What was sequenced was PBMCs. The source is a man younger than 45 in good health and CMV-seronegative. The CDR3 loop reads CASSARGNEQYF. CDR3 bases: TGCGCCAGCAGTGCCAGGGGGAACGAGCAGTACTTC.